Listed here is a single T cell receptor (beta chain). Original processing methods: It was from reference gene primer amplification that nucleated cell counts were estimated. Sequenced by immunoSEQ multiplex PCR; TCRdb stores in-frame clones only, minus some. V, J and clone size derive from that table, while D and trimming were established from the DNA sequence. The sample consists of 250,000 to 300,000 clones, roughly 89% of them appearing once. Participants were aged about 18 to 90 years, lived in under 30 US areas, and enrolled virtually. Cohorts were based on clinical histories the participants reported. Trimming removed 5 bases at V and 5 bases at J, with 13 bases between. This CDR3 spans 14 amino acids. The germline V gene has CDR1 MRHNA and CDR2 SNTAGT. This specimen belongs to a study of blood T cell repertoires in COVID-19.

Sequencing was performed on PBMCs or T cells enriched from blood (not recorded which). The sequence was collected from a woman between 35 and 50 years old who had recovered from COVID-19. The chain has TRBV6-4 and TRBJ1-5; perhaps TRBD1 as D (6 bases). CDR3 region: CASSLEQGYQPQHF. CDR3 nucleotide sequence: TGTGCCAGCAGTTTAGAACAGGGTTATCAGCCCCAGCATTTT.